These 27 T cell receptor beta chains came from one sample sequenced in a study of shared clonotypes between healthy human individuals. Data came from immunoSEQ multiplex PCR; TCRdb stores just in-frame clones and leaves some out. The sample gives approximately 620,000 clones, more than 95% of which show up once; around 0.057% is in the top ten. Sequencing used naive CD4+ T cells sorted from blood. Documented subset: CD45RA+ positively selected. Source of these receptors: a woman under 40 in good health.

V is TRBV27 and J is TRBJ2-7; no clear D. CDR1 is MNHEY and CDR2 is SMNVEV in the germline V gene (reference sequence). Trimming cost V 3 bases and J 1 base, with 16 bases left between them. The CDR3 extends over 16 amino acids. CDR3 DNA: TGTGCCAGCAGTTTTTTTGCGGTCCCTCTTTCCTACGAGCAGTACTTC. As protein: CASSFFAVPLSYEQYF.

This sequence joins TRBV29-1 and TRBJ1-2; 7 bases line up with TRBD1. Germline assignment: CDR1 SQVTM and CDR2 ANQGSEA. V trimming: 5 bases; J trimming: 4 bases; junction bases outside the gene matches: 19. There are 17 residues in the CDR3. CDR3 coding DNA: TGCAGCGTTCCGAAAGGGGCCCGGGACAGAAATTTCTATGGCTACACCTTC. Protein sequence: CSVPKGARDRNFYGYTF.

The chain joins TRBV28 to TRBJ2-7, with D perhaps given as TRBD1 or TRBD2 (7 bases each). The CDR3 sequence is 14 residues long. Trimming took 5 bases from V and 6 from J, leaving 17 bases between them. Per the germline V gene, CDR1 is MDHEN and CDR2 is SYDVKM. In nucleotides, the CDR3 is TGTGCCAGCAGTCTTACGACAGGGAGGGGCGAGCAGTACTTC. Protein sequence: CASSLTTGRGEQYF.

The CDR3 is CASSSPSRTAGYGYTF. The CDR3 DNA reads as TGTGCCAGCAGCTCGCCGAGCAGGACGGCTGGCTATGGCTACACCTTC. This chain connects TRBV7-8 to TRBJ1-2; D is ambiguous. Between the trimmed V and J ends, which lost 4 bases and 4 bases, there was a span of 19 bases. Germline values: CDR1 SGHVS, CDR2 FQNEAQ. The CDR3 covers 16 residues.

J is TRBJ2-7 and V is TRBV6-1; a weak D match, TRBD1 (6 bases). V was trimmed by 10 bases and J by 0 bases, leaving 16 bases between them. This CDR3 region has 14 residues. The V gene's germline CDR1 is MNHNS and CDR2 SASEGT. The CDR3 DNA sequence: TGTGCCAACAGCGCCGGACAGAGCTCCTACGAGCAGTACTTC. Protein: CANSAGQSSYEQYF.

CDR3 coding DNA: TGTGCCAGCAGTTTATGGGCCCCTAGCGGGTCCGGGGAGCTGTTTTTT. It yields the protein CASSLWAPSGSGELFF. The chain combines TRBV27 with TRBJ2-2, with TRBD2 matching over 8 bases. This CDR3 has 16 residues. The V gene end was trimmed by 1 base and the J gene end by 6 bases; junction bases not matched to a gene: 7. The germline CDR1 and CDR2 sequences are MNHEY and SMNVEV (reference sequence).

The CDR3 is CATSNPQGSEQYF. The CDR3 bases are TGCGCCACCTCAAACCCCCAGGGGAGCGAGCAGTACTTC. The rearrangement links TRBV5-1 to TRBJ2-7; D may be TRBD1 (6 bases). Looked up from germline, CDR1 is SGHRS and CDR2 is YFSETQ. Trimming took off 9 bases at V and 6 bases at J, with 19 bases between the two ends. The CDR3 has 13 residues. The full variable domain, its missing parts supplied by reference TRBV5-1 and TRBJ2-7, is KAGVTQTPRYLIKTRGQQVTLSCSPISGHRSVSWYQQTPGQGLQFLFEYFSETQRNKGNFPGRFSGRQFSNSRSEMNVSTLELGDSALYLCATSNPQGSEQYFGPGTRLTVT.

Notes on this clone: The sample holds other DNA sequences that translate to the same CDR3. The V gene is TRBV27, the J gene TRBJ2-7; D is unclear. Trimming took 4 bases from V and 3 from J, leaving 4 bases between them. From germline, CDR1 is MNHEY and CDR2 SMNVEV (reference sequence). The CDR3 has 11 residues. CDR3 residues: CASSSNYEQYF. The CDR3 nucleotides read TGTGCCAGCAGTTCGAACTACGAGCAGTACTTC.

The rearrangement joins TRBV28 to TRBJ2-7, with D unclear. The CDR3 extends over 14 amino acids. V was clipped by 3 bases and J by 3 bases, with 12 bases between them. In germline, CDR1 is MDHEN, CDR2 SYDVKM. The CDR3, as DNA: TGTGCCAGCAGTTTCGGTGGCGGAAGCTACGAGCAGTACTTC. Amino acid sequence: CASSFGGGSYEQYF.

The genes are TRBV28 and TRBJ1-4, with no clear D. Germline V gene data show CDR1 as MDHEN and CDR2 as SYDVKM. The CDR3 loop spans 13 amino acids. V was trimmed by 6 bases and J by 2 bases, leaving 7 bases between them. The CDR3 nucleotides read TGTGCCAGCAGAGTCAGCACTAATGAAAAACTGTTTTTT. Translation: CASRVSTNEKLFF. The full variable domain, rest sourced from reference TRBV28 and TRBJ1-4, is DVKVTQSSRYLVKRTGEKVFLECVQDMDHENMFWYRQDPGLGLRLIYFSYDVKMKEKGDIPEGYSVSREKKERFSLILESASTNQTSMYLCASRVSTNEKLFFGSGTQLSVL.

The rearrangement links TRBV9 to TRBJ1-4; no definite D call. The V end was cut by 0 bases, the J end by 7 bases, with 13 bases between. This CDR3 region has 15 residues. Germline loops: CDR1 SGDLS, CDR2 YYNGEE. The CDR3 DNA sequence: TGTGCCAGCAGCGTAGGGGTAGGGCAAGGTGAAAAACTGTTTTTT. This gives the protein CASSVGVGQGEKLFF.

The genes are TRBV5-1 and TRBJ2-2, with D hard to call. Germline V gives CDR1 SGHRS, CDR2 YFSETQ. The CDR3 runs 16 residues. The V gene lost 0 bases and the J gene lost 3 bases, with 12 bases spanning the gap. Here the CDR3 reads CASSLAARSDTGELFF. In DNA form, the CDR3 reads TGCGCCAGCAGCTTGGCGGCGCGGTCGGACACCGGGGAGCTGTTTTTT.

This sequence joins TRBV9 and TRBJ1-5, with a tentative D call TRBD1 (6 bases). The CDR3 has 15 amino acids. Per germline, CDR1 SGDLS and CDR2 YYNGEE. V gave up 3 bases and J gave up 3 bases, with 13 bases separating them. Written as DNA, the CDR3 is TGTGCCAGCAGCGACGGGGCAGGGGACAATCAGCCCCAGCATTTT. Amino acids: CASSDGAGDNQPQHF.

The rearrangement uses TRBV30 and TRBJ2-1; unclear D gene. The germline V gene has CDR1 GTSNPN and CDR2 SVGIG (reference sequence). Trimming removed 5 bases from V and 9 bases from J, with 14 bases in between. The length of the CDR3 is 12 residues. The CDR3 reads CAWARYPTEQFF. CDR3 nucleotides: TGTGCCTGGGCCCGCTATCCTACTGAGCAGTTCTTC.

The chain uses TRBV28 and TRBJ2-7; 9 positions match TRBD2. After removal of 1 base from V and 5 bases from J, the junction contained 9 bases not matched to a gene. Germline V gene lookup returns CDR1 MDHEN and CDR2 SYDVKM. The CDR3 runs 16 residues. CDR3 residues: CASSLSNSGSRNEQYF. DNA of the CDR3: TGTGCCAGCAGTTTATCCAATAGCGGGAGTAGAAACGAGCAGTACTTC.

This clone was detected only once. The rearrangement joins TRBV4-1 to TRBJ2-7, with a weak D call TRBD2 (6 bases). V shed 1 base and J shed 5 bases, with 18 bases lying between them. Germline CDR1 is MGHRA and CDR2 is YSYEKL. The CDR3 length is 16 residues. The CDR3 DNA reads as TGCGCCAGCAGCCAAGGGAGGCTTGGGACTTCCGACGAGCAGTACTTC. Translation: CASSQGRLGTSDEQYF.

V gene TRBV14 combines with J gene TRBJ1-3; no reliable D call. The V end lost 4 bases, the J end lost 0 bases, and 10 bases lay between the germline ends. The CDR3 covers 15 residues. CDR1 SGHDN and CDR2 FVKESK come from the germline V gene. CDR3 protein: CASSLLPSSGNTIYF. The CDR3 region has the DNA TGTGCCAGCAGCCTCTTACCAAGCTCTGGAAACACCATATATTTT.

CDR3 in DNA: TGTGCCAGCAGCAAGGACAGGGTTTATGAGCAGTTCTTC. Amino acids: CASSKDRVYEQFF. V and J are TRBV5-5 and TRBJ2-1; 8 bases map to TRBD1. V lost 4 bases to trimming and J lost 8 bases; unmatched junction nucleotides: 5. The germline V gene encodes CDR1 SGHKS and CDR2 YYEKEE (reference sequence). CDR3 length equals 13 residues.

This clone was detected only a few times. V gene TRBV11-2 combines with J gene TRBJ2-7; TRBD2 matches 12 bases. Trimming at V came to 5 bases and at J to 6 bases, leaving 8 bases not matched to a gene. CDR1 is SGHAT and CDR2 is FQNNGV in the germline V gene. This CDR3 comprises 15 residues. The CDR3 bases are TGTGCCAGCAGCACTAGCGGGAGGAGAGAGGGCGAGCAGTACTTC. Protein product: CASSTSGRREGEQYF. Full variable domain (missing parts from reference TRBV11-2 and TRBJ2-7): EAGVAQSPRYKIIEKRQSVAFWCNPISGHATLYWYQQILGQGPKLLIQFQNNGVVDDSQLPKDRFSAERLKGVDSTLKIQPAKLEDSAVYLCASSTSGRREGEQYFGPGTRLTVT.

The genes are TRBV28 and TRBJ1-1; D is perhaps TRBD1 (6 bases). Germline V gene lookup returns CDR1 MDHEN and CDR2 SYDVKM. The CDR3 is 14 residues long. V lost 6 bases to trimming and J lost 0 bases, with 11 bases between them. The CDR3 bases are TGTGCCAGCAGACAGGGATCGCTGAACACTGAAGCTTTCTTT. Its protein product is CASRQGSLNTEAFF.

This clone has a handful of counts. The chain employs TRBV6-5 and TRBJ1-1; 7 bases agree with TRBD1. J was trimmed by 3 bases and V by 10 bases; bases with no gene match: 8. This CDR3 has 13 amino acids. Germline values: CDR1 MNHEY, CDR2 SVGAGI. The DNA for the CDR3 is TGTGCCACCTCACCTACAGGGGACACTGAAGCTTTCTTT. Protein: CATSPTGDTEAFF.

The rearrangement uses TRBV6-6 and TRBJ1-5; tentative D call: TRBD1 (5 bases). In germline, CDR1 is MNHNY, CDR2 SVGAGI (reference sequence). V was shortened by 7 bases and J by 11 bases, with 27 bases between the two germline ends. This CDR3 spans 16 amino acids. CDR3 protein: CASTNTARRSGGAQHF. The CDR3 DNA reads as TGTGCCAGCACCAACACAGCGAGGAGGTCCGGGGGGGCCCAGCATTTT.

This chain uses TRBV9 with TRBJ2-3; a possible D gene is TRBD2 (6 bases). The CDR3 runs to 15 residues. Germline V gene sequence: CDR1 SGDLS, CDR2 YYNGEE. The germline V and J ends were trimmed by 0 bases and 1 base, with 9 bases remaining between them. CDR3 DNA sequence: TGTGCCAGCAGCGTAGGTGCTAGCGGCACAGATACGCAGTATTTT. Translation gives CASSVGASGTDTQYF. Full variable domain (missing parts from reference TRBV9 and TRBJ2-3): DSGVTQTPKHLITATGQRVTLRCSPRSGDLSVYWYQQSLDQGLQFLIQYYNGEERAKGNILERFSAQQFPDLHSELNLSSLELGDSALYFCASSVGASGTDTQYFGPGTRLTVL.

The V gene is TRBV5-1, the J gene TRBJ1-3; 7 bases line up with TRBD1. The ends lost 2 bases at V and 2 bases at J; junction bases unmatched: 4. Germline V gene data show CDR1 as SGHRS and CDR2 as YFSETQ. This CDR3 spans 15 amino acids. Here the CDR3 DNA reads TGCGCCAGCAGCTTATCCAGGGGGACTGGAAACACCATATATTTT. Amino acid sequence: CASSLSRGTGNTIYF.

Only one count was recorded for this clone. The chain combines TRBV28 with TRBJ2-7; TRBD2 is a possible D gene (6 bases). From germline, CDR1 is MDHEN and CDR2 SYDVKM. The CDR3 is 14 amino acids. V was shortened by 5 bases and J by 7 bases, with 18 bases between the two germline ends. CDR3 region: CASSLPGLSKEQYF. The CDR3 region has the DNA TGTGCCAGCAGTCTCCCGGGACTTAGCAAAGAGCAGTACTTC. The full variable domain, rest sourced from reference TRBV28 and TRBJ2-7, is DVKVTQSSRYLVKRTGEKVFLECVQDMDHENMFWYRQDPGLGLRLIYFSYDVKMKEKGDIPEGYSVSREKKERFSLILESASTNQTSMYLCASSLPGLSKEQYFGPGTRLTVT.

This chain links TRBV2 with TRBJ2-1; D ambiguous. The germline gives CDR1 SNHLY, CDR2 FYNNEI. The CDR3 covers 13 residues. V was clipped by 1 base and J by 8 bases, with 9 bases between them. CDR3 sequence (DNA): TGTGCCAGCAGTGAAGAGCATACCGATGAGCAGTTCTTC. Translated: CASSEEHTDEQFF.

The chain combines TRBV29-1 with TRBJ2-5, with 12 positions matching TRBD2. The CDR3 covers 16 residues. V shed 5 bases and J 0 bases; nucleotides not matched to a gene: 7. Germline V gives CDR1 SQVTM, CDR2 ANQGSEA. The CDR3 DNA reads TGCAGCGTTCGTCCTGGACTAGCGGGATACCAAGAGACCCAGTACTTC. Translating gives CSVRPGLAGYQETQYF.